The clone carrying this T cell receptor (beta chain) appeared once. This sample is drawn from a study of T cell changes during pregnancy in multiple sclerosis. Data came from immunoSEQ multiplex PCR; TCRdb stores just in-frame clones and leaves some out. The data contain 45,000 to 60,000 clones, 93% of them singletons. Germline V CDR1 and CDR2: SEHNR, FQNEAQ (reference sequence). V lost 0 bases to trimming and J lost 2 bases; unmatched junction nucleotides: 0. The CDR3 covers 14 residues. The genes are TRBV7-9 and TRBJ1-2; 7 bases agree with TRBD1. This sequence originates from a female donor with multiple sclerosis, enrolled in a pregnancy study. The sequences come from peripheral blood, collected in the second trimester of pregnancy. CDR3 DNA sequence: TGTGCCAGCAGCTTAGCGACAGGGAACTATGGCTACACCTTC. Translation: CASSLATGNYGYTF.